This T cell receptor (beta chain) was sequenced in a study of human thymus T cells. Regarding the study as a whole: Highly overlapping thymic repertoires among unrelated individuals were reported in related research. Among thymic and blood repertoires, usage of V and J genes appeared biased.

During corrective heart surgery, resections were taken, and the thymus tissue came from them. Healthy Finnish infants undergoing corrective surgery for congenital heart defects provided the donor material. Germline values: CDR1 MNHEY, CDR2 SVGAGI. This CDR3 region has 13 residues. Trimming removed 8 bases from V and 10 bases from J, with 21 bases in between. Some clones are missing from TCRdb's copy, which holds only in-frame ones; the method was immunoSEQ multiplex PCR. The sample consists of roughly 130,000 clones, over 85% of them appearing once. With respect to this clone: Antigen specificity is unknown.

The sample comprised thymus tissue. The TCR sequence derives from a boy in the first two years of life with a congenital heart defect but otherwise immunologically healthy. V and J are TRBV6-5 and TRBJ2-7, with D perhaps given as TRBD1 or TRBD2 (5 bases each). The CDR3 protein is CASSQNRGASQYF. The CDR3 DNA sequence: TGTGCCAGCTCCCAGAACCGAGGGGCGAGTCAGTACTTC.